A selection of T cell receptor beta chains follows, all from one sample in a study of cytotoxic CD8 clonotypes in ibrutinib-treated CLL. The assay was immunoSEQ multiplex PCR, and TCRdb's table has in-frame clones only and misses some. In the table there are approximately 100,000 clones, roughly 80% of which are singletons. The input for sequencing was PBMCs, taken after 24 months of ibrutinib treatment. The source is a human donor with chronic lymphocytic leukemia. The CDR3 runs from the conserved cysteine through the conserved F or W. D genes are given only for firm matches. Only some rows state a clone size, as once, few, many or a class for expanded clones.

abundance,v_gene,j_gene,d_gene,CDR3aa,CDR3nt
-,TRBV14,TRBJ1-1,TRBD1,CASSKRQGLTEAFF,TGTGCCAGCAGCAAACGACAGGGCCTCACTGAAGCTTTCTTT
few,TRBV9,TRBJ2-7,-,CASSEPNGEQYF,TGTGCCAGCAGCGAGCCGAACGGGGAGCAGTACTTC
-,TRBV4-3,TRBJ2-2,TRBD2,CASSQEAAGGPPGELFF,TGCGCCAGCAGCCAAGAGGCAGCGGGGGGCCCCCCCGGGGAGCTGTTTTTT
-,TRBV7-8,TRBJ2-2,-,CASSLGPRELFF,TGTGCCAGCAGCTTGGGCCCCCGAGAGCTGTTTTTT
-,TRBV11-1,TRBJ2-7,TRBD2,CASSAFLLAGSYEQYF,TGTGCCAGCAGCGCCTTCCTTCTAGCGGGAAGCTACGAGCAGTACTTC
-,TRBV5-1,TRBJ2-2,-,CASSLGAPNTGELFF,TGCGCCAGCAGCTTGGGGGCCCCGAACACCGGGGAGCTGTTTTTT
-,TRBV19,TRBJ2-3,TRBD1,CASSTSTGVWRDWGTDTQYF,TGTGCCAGTAGTACCTCGACAGGGGTTTGGCGGGACTGGGGCACAGATACGCAGTATTTT
-,TRBV6-1,TRBJ1-5,TRBD1,CASSEPHRGPAQPQHF,TGTGCCAGCAGTGAGCCTCACAGGGGACCTGCTCAGCCCCAGCATTTT
-,TRBV27,TRBJ1-6,TRBD1,CASSRDRGNSPLHF,TGTGCCAGCAGTCGCGACAGGGGGAATTCACCCCTCCACTTT
few,TRBV28,TRBJ2-7,TRBD2,CASRTSGSYEQYF,TGTGCCAGCAGGACTAGCGGGAGCTACGAGCAGTACTTC
-,TRBV18,TRBJ2-1,-,CASSPDSWTEEQFF,TGTGCCAGCTCACCTGATTCGTGGACAGAGGAGCAGTTCTTC
-,TRBV7-2,TRBJ2-7,-,CASSLQGGRTSYEQYF,TGTGCCAGCAGCTTACAGGGTGGGCGAACTTCCTACGAGCAGTACTTC
-,TRBV29-1,TRBJ2-7,-,CSVLDSGSYEQYF,TGCAGCGTTTTGGACAGTGGGAGCTACGAGCAGTACTTC
few,TRBV5-1,TRBJ2-1,-,CASSALDREGEQFF,TGCGCCAGCAGCGCCCTAGACAGAGAGGGTGAGCAGTTCTTC
few,TRBV5-1,TRBJ1-4,-,CASSFQAATNEKLFF,TGCGCCAGCAGCTTTCAAGCTGCAACTAATGAAAAACTGTTTTTT
-,TRBV27,TRBJ1-1,-,CASSLNRAAGTEAFF,TGTGCCAGCAGTTTAAATAGAGCAGCCGGCACTGAAGCTTTCTTT